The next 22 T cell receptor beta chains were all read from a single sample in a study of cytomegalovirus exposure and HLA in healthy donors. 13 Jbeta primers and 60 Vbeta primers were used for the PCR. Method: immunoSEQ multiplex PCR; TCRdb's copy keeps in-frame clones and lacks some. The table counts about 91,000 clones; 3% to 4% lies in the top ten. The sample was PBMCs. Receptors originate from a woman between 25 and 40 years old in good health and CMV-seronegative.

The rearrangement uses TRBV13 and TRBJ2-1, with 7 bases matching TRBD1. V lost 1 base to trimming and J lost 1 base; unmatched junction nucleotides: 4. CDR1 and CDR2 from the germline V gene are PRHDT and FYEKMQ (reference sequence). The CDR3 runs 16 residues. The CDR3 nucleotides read TGTGCCAGCAGCTTAGCGCCAGGGGGATCCTACAATGAGCAGTTCTTC. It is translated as CASSLAPGGSYNEQFF.

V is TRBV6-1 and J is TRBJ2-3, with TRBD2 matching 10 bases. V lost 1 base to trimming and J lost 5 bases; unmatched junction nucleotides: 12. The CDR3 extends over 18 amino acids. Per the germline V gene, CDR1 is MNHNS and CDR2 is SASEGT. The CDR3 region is CASSEGFVWASGRDTQYF. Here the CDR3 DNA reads TGTGCCAGCAGTGAAGGGTTTGTTTGGGCTAGCGGGAGAGATACGCAGTATTTT.

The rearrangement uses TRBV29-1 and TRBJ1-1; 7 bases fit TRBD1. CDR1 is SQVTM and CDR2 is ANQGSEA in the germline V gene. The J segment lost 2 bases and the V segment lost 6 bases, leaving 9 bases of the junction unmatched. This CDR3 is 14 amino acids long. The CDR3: CSVRDSKYNTEAFF. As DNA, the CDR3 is TGCAGCGTGAGGGACAGTAAATATAACACTGAAGCTTTCTTT.

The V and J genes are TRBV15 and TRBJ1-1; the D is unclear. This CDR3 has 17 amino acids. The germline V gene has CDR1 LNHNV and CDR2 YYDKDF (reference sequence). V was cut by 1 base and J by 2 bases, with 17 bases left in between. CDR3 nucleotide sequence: TGTGCCACCAGCAGAGTGAGAGGGTTGGGAAAAAACACTGAAGCTTTCTTT. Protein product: CATSRVRGLGKNTEAFF. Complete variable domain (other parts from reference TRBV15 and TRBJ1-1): DAMVIQNPRYQVTQFGKPVTLSCSQTLNHNVMYWYQQKSSQAPKLLFHYYDKDFNNEADTPDNFQSRRPNTSFCFLDIRSPGLGDTAMYLCATSRVRGLGKNTEAFFGQGTRLTVV.

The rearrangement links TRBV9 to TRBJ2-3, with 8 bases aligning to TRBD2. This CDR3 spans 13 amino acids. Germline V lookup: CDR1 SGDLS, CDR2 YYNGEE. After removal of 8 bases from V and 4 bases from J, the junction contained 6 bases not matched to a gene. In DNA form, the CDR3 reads TGTGCCAGTCGGGGGGGCGGAGCAGATACGCAGTATTTT. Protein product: CASRGGGADTQYF.

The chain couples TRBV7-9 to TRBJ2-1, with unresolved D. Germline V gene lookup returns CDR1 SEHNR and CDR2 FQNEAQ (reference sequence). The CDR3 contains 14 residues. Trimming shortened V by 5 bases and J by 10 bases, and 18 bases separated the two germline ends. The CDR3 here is CASSTRTQTGEQFF. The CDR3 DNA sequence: TGTGCCAGCAGCACCCGAACCCAGACTGGGGAGCAGTTCTTC. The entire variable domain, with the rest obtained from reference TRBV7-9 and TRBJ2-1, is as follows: DTGVSQNPRHKITKRGQNVTFRCDPISEHNRLYWYRQTLGQGPEFLTYFQNEAQLEKSRLLSDRFSAERPKGSFSTLEIQRTEQGDSAMYLCASSTRTQTGEQFFGPGTRLTVL.

CDR3 sequence (DNA): TGTGCCAGCAGCCAATCGAAACAGGCCGACCAAGAGACCCAGTACTTC. Its translation is CASSQSKQADQETQYF. The V call is TRBV16, the J call TRBJ2-5; a weak D match, TRBD1 (5 bases). CDR3 length: 16 amino acids. Trimming removed 0 bases from V and 0 bases from J, with 11 bases in between. CDR1 and CDR2 (germline): KGHSY, FQNENV. The variable domain in full, completed from reference TRBV16 and TRBJ2-5, reads GEEVAQTPKHLVRGEGQKAKLYCAPIKGHSYVFWYQQVLKNEFKFLISFQNENVFDETGMPKERFSAKCLPNSPCSLEIQATKLEDSAVYFCASSQSKQADQETQYFGPGTRLLVL.

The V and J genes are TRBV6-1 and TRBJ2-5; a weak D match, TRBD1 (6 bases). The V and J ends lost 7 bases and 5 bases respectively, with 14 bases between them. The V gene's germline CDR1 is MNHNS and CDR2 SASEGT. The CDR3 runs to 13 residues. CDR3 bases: TGTGCCAGCACCAAACAGGGCGGGGAGACCCAGTACTTC. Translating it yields CASTKQGGETQYF.

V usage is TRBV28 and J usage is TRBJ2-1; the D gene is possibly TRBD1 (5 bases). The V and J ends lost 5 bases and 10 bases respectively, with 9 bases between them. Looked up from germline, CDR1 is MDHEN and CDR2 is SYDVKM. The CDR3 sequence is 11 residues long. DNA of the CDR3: TGTGCCAGCAGTACCCAGGGAGAGCAGTTCTTC. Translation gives CASSTQGEQFF.

CDR3: CASSLVRGNEKLFF. DNA of the CDR3: TGTGCCAGCAGCCTCGTCAGGGGGAATGAAAAACTGTTTTTT. The chain employs TRBV7-8 and TRBJ1-4; 7 bases map to TRBD1. CDR1 is SGHVS and CDR2 is FQNEAQ in the germline V gene. This CDR3 has 14 residues. The ends lost 5 bases at V and 5 bases at J; junction bases unmatched: 5.

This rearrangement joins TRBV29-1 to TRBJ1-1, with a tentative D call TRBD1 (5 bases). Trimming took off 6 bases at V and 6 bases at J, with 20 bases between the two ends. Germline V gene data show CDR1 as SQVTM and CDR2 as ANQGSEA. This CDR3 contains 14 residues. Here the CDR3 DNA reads TGCAGCGTGACCCGGGACTTACCGTCCGCTGAAGCTTTCTTT. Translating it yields CSVTRDLPSAEAFF.

The CDR3 loop is CASSPPDRALPYEQYF. CDR3 DNA: TGTGCCAGCAGCCCCCCGGACAGGGCTCTACCCTACGAGCAGTACTTC. The chain links TRBV9 to TRBJ2-7; the match to TRBD1 covers 8 bases. The CDR3 is 16 amino acids. Losses at the gene ends were 4 bases for V and 2 bases for J; bases not matched to a gene: 11. Germline V gene lookup returns CDR1 SGDLS and CDR2 YYNGEE.

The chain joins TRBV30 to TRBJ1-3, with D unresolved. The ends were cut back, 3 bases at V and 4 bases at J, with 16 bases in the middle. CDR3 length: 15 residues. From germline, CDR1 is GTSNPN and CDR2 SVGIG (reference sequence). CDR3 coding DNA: TGTGCCTGGAGGTCGGAGCCTGTGATAGGAAACACCATATATTTT. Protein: CAWRSEPVIGNTIYF.

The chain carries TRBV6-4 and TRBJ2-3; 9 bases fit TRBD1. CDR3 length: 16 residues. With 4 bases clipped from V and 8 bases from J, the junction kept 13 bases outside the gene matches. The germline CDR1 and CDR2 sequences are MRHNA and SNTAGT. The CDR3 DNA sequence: TGTGCCAGCAGTGCGGTACAGGGGGCCTTACTGGGTACGCAGTATTTT. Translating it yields CASSAVQGALLGTQYF.

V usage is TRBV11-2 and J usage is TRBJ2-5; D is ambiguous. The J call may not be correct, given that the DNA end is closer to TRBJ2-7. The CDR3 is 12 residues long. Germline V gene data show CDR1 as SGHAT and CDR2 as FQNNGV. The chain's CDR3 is CASSLKSYEQYF. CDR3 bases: TGTGCCAGCAGCTTAAAATCCTACGAGCAGTACTTC.

The CDR3 sequence: CASSLGGFAWYEQYF. CDR3 DNA sequence: TGTGCCAGCAGCTTGGGAGGATTCGCCTGGTACGAGCAGTACTTC. V is TRBV5-5 and J is TRBJ2-7; D uncertain. The germline V gene encodes CDR1 SGHKS and CDR2 YYEKEE (reference sequence). The CDR3 has 15 amino acids. Trimming removed 0 bases at V and 4 bases at J, with 14 bases between.

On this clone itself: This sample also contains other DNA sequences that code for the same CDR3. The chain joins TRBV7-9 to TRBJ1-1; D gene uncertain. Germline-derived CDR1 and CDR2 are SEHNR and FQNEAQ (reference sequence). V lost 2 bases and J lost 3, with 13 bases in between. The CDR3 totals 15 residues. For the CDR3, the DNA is TGTGCCAGCAGCTTAAACGAGCGACCTTACACTGAAGCTTTCTTT. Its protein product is CASSLNERPYTEAFF.

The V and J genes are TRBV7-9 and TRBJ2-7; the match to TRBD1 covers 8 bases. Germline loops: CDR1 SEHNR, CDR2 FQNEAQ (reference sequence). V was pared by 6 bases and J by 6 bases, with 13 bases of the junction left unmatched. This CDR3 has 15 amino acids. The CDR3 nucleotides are TGTGCCAGCAGGCAGGGGGCGTCGGGGCTGGTCGAGCAGTACTTC. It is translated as CASRQGASGLVEQYF.

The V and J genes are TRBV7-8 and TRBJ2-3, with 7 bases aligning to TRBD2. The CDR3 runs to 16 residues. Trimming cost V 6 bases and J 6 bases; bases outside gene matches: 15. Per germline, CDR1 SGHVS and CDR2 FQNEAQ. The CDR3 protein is CASRAREGGFPDTQYF. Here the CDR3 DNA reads TGTGCCAGCAGGGCCAGGGAGGGTGGTTTTCCCGATACGCAGTATTTT.

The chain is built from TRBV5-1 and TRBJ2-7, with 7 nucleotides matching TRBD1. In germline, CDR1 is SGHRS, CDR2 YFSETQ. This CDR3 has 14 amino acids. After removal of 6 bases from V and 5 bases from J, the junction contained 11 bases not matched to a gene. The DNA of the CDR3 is TGCGCCAGCACCTTACAGGGGTTTGTCGACGAGCAGTACTTC. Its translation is CASTLQGFVDEQYF.

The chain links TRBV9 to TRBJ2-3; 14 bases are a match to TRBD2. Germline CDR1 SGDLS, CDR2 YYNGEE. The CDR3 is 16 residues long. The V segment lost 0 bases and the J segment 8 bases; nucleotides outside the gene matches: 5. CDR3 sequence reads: CASSVEGLAGAGTQYF. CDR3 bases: TGTGCCAGCAGCGTAGAGGGACTAGCGGGAGCAGGTACGCAGTATTTT.

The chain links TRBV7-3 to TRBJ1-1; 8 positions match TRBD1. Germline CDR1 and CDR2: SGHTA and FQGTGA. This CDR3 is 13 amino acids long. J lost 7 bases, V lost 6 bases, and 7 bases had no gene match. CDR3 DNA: TGTGCCAGCAGTCGGACAGGGAGCGATGAAGCTTTCTTT. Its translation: CASSRTGSDEAFF.